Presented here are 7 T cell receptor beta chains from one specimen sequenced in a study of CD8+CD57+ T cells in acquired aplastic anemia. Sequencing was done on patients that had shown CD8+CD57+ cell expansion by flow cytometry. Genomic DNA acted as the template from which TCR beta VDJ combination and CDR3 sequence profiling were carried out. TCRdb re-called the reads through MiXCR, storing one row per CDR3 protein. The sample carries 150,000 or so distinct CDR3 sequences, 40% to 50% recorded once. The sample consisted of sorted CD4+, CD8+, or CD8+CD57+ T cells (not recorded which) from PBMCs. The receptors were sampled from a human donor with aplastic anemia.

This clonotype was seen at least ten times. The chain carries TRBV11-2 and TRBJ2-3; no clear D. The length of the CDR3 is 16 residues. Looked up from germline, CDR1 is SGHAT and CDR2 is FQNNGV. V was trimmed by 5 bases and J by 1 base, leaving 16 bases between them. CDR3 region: CASSPVMAAGTDTQYF. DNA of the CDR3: TGTGCCAGCAGCCCAGTAATGGCAGCCGGCACAGATACGCAGTATTTT.

The CDR3 coding sequence is TGTGCCAGCAGTTACTCGAGAGAGGTATGGGCGGAATCCTACGAGCAGTACTTC. This encodes CASSYSREVWAESYEQYF. This chain links TRBV6-2 or TRBV6-3 with TRBJ2-7; no definite D call. Trimming took 0 bases from V and 1 from J, leaving 19 bases between them. CDR1 and CDR2 from the germline V gene are MNHEY and SVGEGT. There are 18 residues in the CDR3.

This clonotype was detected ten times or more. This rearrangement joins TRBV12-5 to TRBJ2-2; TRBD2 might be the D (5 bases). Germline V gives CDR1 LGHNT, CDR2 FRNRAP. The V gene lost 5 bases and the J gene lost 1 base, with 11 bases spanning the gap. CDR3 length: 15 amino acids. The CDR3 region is CASGETRENTGELFF. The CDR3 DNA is TGTGCTAGTGGTGAGACTCGGGAGAACACCGGGGAGCTGTTTTTT.

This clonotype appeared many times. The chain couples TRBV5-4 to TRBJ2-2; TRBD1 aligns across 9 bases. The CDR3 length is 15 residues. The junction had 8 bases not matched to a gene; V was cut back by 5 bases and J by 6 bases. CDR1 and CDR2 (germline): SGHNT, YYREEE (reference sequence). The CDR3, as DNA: TGTGCCAGCAGAGTCTCCGGGACAGGGCCCGGGGAGCTGTTTTTT. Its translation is CASRVSGTGPGELFF.

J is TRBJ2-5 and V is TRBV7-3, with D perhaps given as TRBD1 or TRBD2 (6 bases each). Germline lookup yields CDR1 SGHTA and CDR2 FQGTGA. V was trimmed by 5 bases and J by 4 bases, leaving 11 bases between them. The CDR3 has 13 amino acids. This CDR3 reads CASSAGHPETQYF. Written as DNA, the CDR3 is TGTGCCAGCAGCGCGGGACACCCAGAGACCCAGTACTTC.

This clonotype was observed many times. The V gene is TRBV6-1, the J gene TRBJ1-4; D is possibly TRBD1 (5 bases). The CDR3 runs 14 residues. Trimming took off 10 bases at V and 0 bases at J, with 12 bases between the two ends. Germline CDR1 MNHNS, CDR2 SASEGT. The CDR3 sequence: CATGDGSTNEKLFF. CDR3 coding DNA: TGTGCCACTGGGGACGGGTCAACTAATGAAAAACTGTTTTTT.

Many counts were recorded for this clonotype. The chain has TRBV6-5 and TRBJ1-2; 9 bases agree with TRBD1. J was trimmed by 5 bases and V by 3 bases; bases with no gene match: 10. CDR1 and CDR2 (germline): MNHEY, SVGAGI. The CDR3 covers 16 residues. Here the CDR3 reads CASSYLGTGSGYGYTF. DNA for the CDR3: TGTGCCAGCAGTTATTTGGGGACAGGGTCTGGGTATGGCTACACCTTC.